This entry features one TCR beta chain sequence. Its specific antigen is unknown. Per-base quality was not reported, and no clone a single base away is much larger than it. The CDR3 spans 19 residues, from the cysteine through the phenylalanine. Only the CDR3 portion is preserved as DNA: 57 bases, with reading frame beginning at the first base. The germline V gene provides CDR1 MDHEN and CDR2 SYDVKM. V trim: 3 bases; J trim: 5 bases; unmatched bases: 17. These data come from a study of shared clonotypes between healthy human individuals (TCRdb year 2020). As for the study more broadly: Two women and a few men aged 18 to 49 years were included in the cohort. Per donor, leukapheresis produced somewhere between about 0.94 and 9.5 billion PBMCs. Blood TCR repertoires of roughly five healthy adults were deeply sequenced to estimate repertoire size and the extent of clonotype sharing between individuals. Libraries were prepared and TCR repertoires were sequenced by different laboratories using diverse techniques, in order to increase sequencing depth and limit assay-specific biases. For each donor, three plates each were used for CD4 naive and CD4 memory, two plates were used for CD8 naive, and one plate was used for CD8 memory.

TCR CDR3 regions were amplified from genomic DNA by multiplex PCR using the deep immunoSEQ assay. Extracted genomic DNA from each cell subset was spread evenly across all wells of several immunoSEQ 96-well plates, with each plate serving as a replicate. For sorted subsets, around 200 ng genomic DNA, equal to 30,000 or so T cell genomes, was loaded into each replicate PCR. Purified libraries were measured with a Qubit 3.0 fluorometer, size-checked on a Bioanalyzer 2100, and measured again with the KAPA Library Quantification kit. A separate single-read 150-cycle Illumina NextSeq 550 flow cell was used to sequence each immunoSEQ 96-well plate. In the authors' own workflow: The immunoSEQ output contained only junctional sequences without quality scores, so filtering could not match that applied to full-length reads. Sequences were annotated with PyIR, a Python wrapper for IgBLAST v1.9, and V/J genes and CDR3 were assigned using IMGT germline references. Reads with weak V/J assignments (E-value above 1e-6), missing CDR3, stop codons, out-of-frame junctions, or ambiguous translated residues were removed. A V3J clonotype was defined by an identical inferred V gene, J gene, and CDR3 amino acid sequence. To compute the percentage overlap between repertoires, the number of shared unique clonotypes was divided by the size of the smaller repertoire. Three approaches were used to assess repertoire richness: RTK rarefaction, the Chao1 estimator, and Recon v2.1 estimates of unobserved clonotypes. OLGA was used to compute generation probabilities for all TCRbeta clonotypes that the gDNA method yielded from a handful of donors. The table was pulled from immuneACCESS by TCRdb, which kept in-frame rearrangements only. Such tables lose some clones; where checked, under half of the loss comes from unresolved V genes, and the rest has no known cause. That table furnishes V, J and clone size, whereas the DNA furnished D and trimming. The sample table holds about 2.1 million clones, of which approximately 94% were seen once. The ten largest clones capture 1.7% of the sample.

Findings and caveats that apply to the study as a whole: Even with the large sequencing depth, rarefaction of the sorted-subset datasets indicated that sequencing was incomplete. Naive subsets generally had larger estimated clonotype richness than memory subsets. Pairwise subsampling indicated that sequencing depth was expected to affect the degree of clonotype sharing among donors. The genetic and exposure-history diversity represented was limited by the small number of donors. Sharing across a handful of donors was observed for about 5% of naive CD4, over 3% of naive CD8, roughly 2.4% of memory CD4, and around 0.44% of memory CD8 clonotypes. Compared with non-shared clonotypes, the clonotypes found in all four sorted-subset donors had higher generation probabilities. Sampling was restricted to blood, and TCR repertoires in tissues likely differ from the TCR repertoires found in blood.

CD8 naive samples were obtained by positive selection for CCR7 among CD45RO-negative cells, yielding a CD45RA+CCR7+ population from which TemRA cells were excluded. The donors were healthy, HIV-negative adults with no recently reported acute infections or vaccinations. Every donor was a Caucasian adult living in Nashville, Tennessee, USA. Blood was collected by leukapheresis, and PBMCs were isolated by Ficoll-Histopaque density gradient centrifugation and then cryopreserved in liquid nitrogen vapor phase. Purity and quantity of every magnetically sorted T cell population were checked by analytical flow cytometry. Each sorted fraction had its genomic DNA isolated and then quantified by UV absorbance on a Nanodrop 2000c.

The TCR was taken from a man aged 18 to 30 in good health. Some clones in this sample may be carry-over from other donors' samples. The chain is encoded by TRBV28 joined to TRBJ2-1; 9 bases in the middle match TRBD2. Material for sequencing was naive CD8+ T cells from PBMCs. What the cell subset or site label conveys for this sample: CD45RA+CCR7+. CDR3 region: CASSFLRGTGTSKNNEQFF. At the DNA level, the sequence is TGTGCCAGCAGTTTTTTGAGGGGGACCGGGACTAGCAAAAACAATGAGCAGTTCTTC.